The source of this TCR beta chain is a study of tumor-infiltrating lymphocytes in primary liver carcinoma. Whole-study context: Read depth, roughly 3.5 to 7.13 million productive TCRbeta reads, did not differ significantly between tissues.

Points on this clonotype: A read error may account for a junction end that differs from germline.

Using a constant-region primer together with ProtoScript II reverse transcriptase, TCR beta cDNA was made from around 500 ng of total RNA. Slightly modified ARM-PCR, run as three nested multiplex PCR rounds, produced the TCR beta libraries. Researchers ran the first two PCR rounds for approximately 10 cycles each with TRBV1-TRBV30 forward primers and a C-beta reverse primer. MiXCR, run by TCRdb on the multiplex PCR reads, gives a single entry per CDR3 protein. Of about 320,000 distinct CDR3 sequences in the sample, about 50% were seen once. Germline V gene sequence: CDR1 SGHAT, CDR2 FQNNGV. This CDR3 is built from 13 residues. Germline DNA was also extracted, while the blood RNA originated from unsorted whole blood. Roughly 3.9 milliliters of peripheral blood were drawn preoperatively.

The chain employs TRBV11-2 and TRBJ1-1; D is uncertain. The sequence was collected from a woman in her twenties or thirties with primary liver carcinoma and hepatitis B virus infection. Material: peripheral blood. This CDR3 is CASTYTVNTEVFF. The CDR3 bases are TGTGCCAGCACTTACACAGTGAACACTGAAGTTTTCTTT.